The entry below gives a single T cell receptor (beta chain) sequence along with its context. The sample originates from a study of blood T cell repertoires in COVID-19. Study-level background: Samples taken during acute and convalescent COVID-19 were collected in the United States, Italy and Spain. From T cells, B-cell-depleted T cells, or PBMCs came the material, which was cDNA or gDNA.

In the study's own analysis: Nucleated cell number was recorded as an estimate derived from reference gene primer amplification. The repertoire was sequenced with immunoSEQ multiplex PCR; TCRdb's copy has only in-frame clones and lacks some. V and J calls and clone size are those listed in that table; D and trimming were worked out from the DNA. The repertoire includes more than 80,000 clones, around 88% of them detected once, and approximately 8.1% sits in the top ten. CDR3 length equals 16 residues. V dropped 5 bases and J dropped 6; count of bases not matched to a gene: 15. CDR1 and CDR2 from the germline V gene are MGHDK and SYGVNS.

The sample was peripheral blood. The genes are TRBV25-1 and TRBJ1-1; 7 nucleotides agree with TRBD1. The TCR comes from a man aged 50-59 years with active COVID-19. The CDR3 region has the DNA TGTGCCAGCAGTCCCGAAGGGCGACAGGGTCGGGCTGAAGCTTTCTTT. Its protein product is CASSPEGRQGRAEAFF.